The entry below describes one TCR beta chain. What it binds is unknown. This record belongs to a study of blood T cells in healthy people across ages. Study-wide points: Correlation between TCR beta diversity and naive T cell percentage was strong.

The CDR3 runs to 15 residues. Germline-derived CDR1 and CDR2 are SGHVS and FQNEAQ. Germline trimming cut 5 bases from V and 8 bases from J; bases unmatched to any gene: 7. Next came a second PCR, run for roughly 6 to 11 cycles, which used a sample-barcoded 5' primer along with a J-beta primer mix. TCRdb called the 5' RACE reads again in MiXCR, with one record for every CDR3 protein. The repertoire holds some 700,000 distinct CDR3 sequences, with over 20% as singletons. Sequencing input: blood. This chain uses TRBV7-8 with TRBJ2-1; 12 bases agree with TRBD2. This TCR was recovered from a man in his 70s in good health. The CDR3 DNA sequence: TGTGCCAGCAGCGCACAGACTAGCGGGGGCCATGAGCAGTTCTTC. It yields the protein CASSAQTSGGHEQFF.